The 7 T cell receptor beta chains in this list originate from one sample, sequenced in a study of vaccination and CD4 T cells after COVID-19. Sequenced with the Oncomine TCR Beta short-read assay was DNA taken from cultured CD4+ T cells. TCRdb fed the PCR reads into MiXCR, producing one record per CDR3 protein. The sample yields about 12,000 distinct CDR3 sequences, approximately 50% seen once. The sample's treatment: roughly ten-day PBMC culture with coronavirus spike peptide pools or control peptides (ViraFEST assay). These receptors have no known antigen. Sequencing was carried out using CD4+ T cells from blood, cultured in vitro. These receptor sequences come from a human donor who had recovered from COVID-19.

The chain has TRBV24-1 and TRBJ1-2; unclear D gene. The germline V and J ends were trimmed by 2 bases and 6 bases, with 12 bases remaining between them. The CDR3 totals 14 residues. Germline V lookup: CDR1 KGHDR, CDR2 SFDVKD. The CDR3 protein is CATSDWTGDDGYTF. The CDR3 DNA follows: TGTGCCACCAGTGATTGGACGGGAGATGATGGCTACACCTTC.

This chain's CDR3 is CASATEYEQYF. The CDR3 coding sequence is TGTGCCAGCGCGACAGAGTACGAGCAGTACTTC. The chain is built from TRBV6-2 or TRBV6-3 and TRBJ2-7; D might be TRBD1 (5 bases). The CDR3 totals 11 residues. V was cut by 8 bases and J by 4 bases, with 9 bases left in between. From germline, CDR1 is MNHEY and CDR2 SVGEGT.

The CDR3 region has the DNA TGTGCCAGCTCACGACTAGCGGCTAGCACAGATACGCAGTATTTT. As protein: CASSRLAASTDTQYF. V and J are TRBV18 and TRBJ2-3; 9 bases map to TRBD2. Germline CDR1 reads KGHSH; CDR2 reads LQKENI. The J segment lost 0 bases and the V segment lost 4 bases, leaving 2 bases of the junction unmatched. This CDR3 is 15 amino acids long.

This clonotype has more than one count but fewer than ten. The chain uses TRBV21-1 and TRBJ1-5; the table calls TRBD1, which could not be checked here. TRBV21-1 is given as a pseudogene. The CDR3 loop spans 16 amino acids. This CDR3 is CASSKKGRQGSQPQHF. In nucleotides, the CDR3 is TGTGCCAGCAGCAAAAAAGGTCGACAGGGGAGTCAGCCCCAGCATTTT.

V is TRBV12-3 or TRBV12-4 and J is TRBJ2-3; 9 nucleotides align to TRBD1. The CDR3 spans 15 residues. The V segment lost 5 bases and the J segment 2 bases; nucleotides outside the gene matches: 5. The CDR3 region has the DNA TGTGCCAGCAGTCAGGGACAGGGCCCCACAGATACGCAGTATTTT. This gives the protein CASSQGQGPTDTQYF.

The V and J genes are TRBV28 and TRBJ2-7; 13 nucleotides align to TRBD2. CDR1 is MDHEN, CDR2 SYDVKM, per germline. This CDR3 is 20 amino acids long. V trimming: 4 bases; J trimming: 0 bases; junction bases outside the gene matches: 15. The CDR3 DNA reads as TGTGCCAGCAGTTCAACCGGGGGACTAGCGGGGTCCACGGCCTCCTACGAGCAGTACTTC. As protein: CASSSTGGLAGSTASYEQYF. Filled out from reference TRBV28 and TRBJ2-7, the complete variable domain reads DVKVTQSSRYLVKRTGEKVFLECVQDMDHENMFWYRQDPGLGLRLIYFSYDVKMKEKGDIPEGYSVSREKKERFSLILESASTNQTSMYLCASSSTGGLAGSTASYEQYFGPGTRLTVT.

This clonotype was observed a handful of times. V gene TRBV2 combines with J gene TRBJ2-2; D gene unclear. The germline V gene has CDR1 SNHLY and CDR2 FYNNEI. V gave up 4 bases and J gave up 5 bases, with 11 bases separating them. This CDR3 is 14 amino acids long. DNA for the CDR3: TGTGCCAGCAGTGCCATTTACCGGACCGGGGAGCTGTTTTTT. Protein: CASSAIYRTGELFF.